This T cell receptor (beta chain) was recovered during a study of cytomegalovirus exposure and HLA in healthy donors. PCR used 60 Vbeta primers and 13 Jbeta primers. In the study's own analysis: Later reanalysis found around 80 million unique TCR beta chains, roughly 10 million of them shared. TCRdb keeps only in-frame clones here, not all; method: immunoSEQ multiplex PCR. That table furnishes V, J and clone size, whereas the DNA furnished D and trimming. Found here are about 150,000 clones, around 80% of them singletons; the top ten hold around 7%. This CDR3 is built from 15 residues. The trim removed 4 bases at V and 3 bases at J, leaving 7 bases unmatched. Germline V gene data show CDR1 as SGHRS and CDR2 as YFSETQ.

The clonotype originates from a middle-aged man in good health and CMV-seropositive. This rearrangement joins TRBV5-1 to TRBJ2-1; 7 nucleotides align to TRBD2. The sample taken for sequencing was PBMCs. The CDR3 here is CASSDRTSFYNEQFF. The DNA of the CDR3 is TGCGCCAGCAGCGATCGGACTAGTTTCTACAATGAGCAGTTCTTC.